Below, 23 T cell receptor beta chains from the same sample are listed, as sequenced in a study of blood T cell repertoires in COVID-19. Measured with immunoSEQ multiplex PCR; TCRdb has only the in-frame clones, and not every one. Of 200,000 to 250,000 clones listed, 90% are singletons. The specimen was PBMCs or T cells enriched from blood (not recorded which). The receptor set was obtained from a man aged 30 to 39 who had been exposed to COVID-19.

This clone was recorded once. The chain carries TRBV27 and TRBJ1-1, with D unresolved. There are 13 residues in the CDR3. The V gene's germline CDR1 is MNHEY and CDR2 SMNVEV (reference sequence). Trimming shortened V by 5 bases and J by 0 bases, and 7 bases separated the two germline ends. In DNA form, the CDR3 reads TGTGCCAGCAGTACGGGGATGAACACTGAAGCTTTCTTT. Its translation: CASSTGMNTEAFF.

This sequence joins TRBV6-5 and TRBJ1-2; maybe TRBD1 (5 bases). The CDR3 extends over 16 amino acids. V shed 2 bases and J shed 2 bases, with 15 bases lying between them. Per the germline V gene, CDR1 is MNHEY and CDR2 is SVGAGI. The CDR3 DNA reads TGTGCCAGCAGTTACGCGACCGGGACTGCCAACTATGGCTACACCTTC. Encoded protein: CASSYATGTANYGYTF.

CDR3 sequence (DNA): TGTGCCAGCATTAGAGACAGGGGGGTTACGGAAGCTTTCTTT. This translates into CASIRDRGVTEAFF. The chain has TRBV2 and TRBJ1-1, with TRBD1 matching over 9 bases. Losses at the gene ends were 7 bases for V and 8 bases for J; bases not matched to a gene: 11. The CDR3 contains 14 residues. The V gene's germline CDR1 is SNHLY and CDR2 FYNNEI.

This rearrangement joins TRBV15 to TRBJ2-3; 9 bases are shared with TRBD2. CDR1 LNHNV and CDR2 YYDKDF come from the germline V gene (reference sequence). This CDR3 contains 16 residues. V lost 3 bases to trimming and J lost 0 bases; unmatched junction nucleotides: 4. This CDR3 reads CATSSWTSVSTDTQYF. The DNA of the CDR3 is TGTGCCACCAGCAGTTGGACTAGCGTGAGCACAGATACGCAGTATTTT.

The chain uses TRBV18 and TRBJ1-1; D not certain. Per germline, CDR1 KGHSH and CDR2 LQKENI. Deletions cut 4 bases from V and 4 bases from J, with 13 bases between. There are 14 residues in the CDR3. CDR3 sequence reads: CASSRAPTGTEAFF. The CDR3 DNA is TGTGCCAGCTCACGGGCCCCAACTGGCACTGAAGCTTTCTTT.

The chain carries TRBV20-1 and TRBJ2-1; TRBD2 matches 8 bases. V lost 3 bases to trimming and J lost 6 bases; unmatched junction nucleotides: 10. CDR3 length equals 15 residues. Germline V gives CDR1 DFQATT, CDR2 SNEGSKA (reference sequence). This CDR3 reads CSASVSRGVSNEQFF. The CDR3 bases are TGCAGTGCTAGTGTTTCGCGGGGGGTCAGCAATGAGCAGTTCTTC.

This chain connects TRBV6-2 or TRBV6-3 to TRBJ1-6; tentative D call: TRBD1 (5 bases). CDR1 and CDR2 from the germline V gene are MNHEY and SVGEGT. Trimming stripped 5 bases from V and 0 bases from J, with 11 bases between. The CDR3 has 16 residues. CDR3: CASSNHRSSYNSPLHF. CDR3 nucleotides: TGTGCCAGCAGTAATCACAGGAGCTCCTATAATTCACCCCTCCACTTT.

Here the CDR3 reads CASSQVRQNYGYTF. The CDR3 DNA reads as TGTGCCAGCAGCCAAGTCCGACAGAACTATGGCTACACCTTC. The chain carries TRBV14 and TRBJ1-2; D possibly corresponds to TRBD1 (5 bases). Germline V gives CDR1 SGHDN, CDR2 FVKESK. The CDR3 totals 14 residues. The V end was cut by 1 base, the J end by 2 bases, with 8 bases between.

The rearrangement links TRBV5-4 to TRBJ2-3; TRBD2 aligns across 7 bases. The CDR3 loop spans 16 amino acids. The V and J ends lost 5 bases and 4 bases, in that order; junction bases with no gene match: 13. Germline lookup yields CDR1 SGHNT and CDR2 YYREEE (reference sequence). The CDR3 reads CASRSLETSTPDTQYF. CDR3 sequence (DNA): TGTGCCAGCAGGAGTCTGGAGACTAGCACGCCAGATACGCAGTATTTT. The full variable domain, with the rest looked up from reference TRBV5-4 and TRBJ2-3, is ETGVTQSPTHLIKTRGQQVTLRCSSQSGHNTVSWYQQALGQGPQFIFQYYREEENGRGNFPPRFSGLQFPNYSSELNVNALELDDSALYLCASRSLETSTPDTQYFGPGTRLTVL.

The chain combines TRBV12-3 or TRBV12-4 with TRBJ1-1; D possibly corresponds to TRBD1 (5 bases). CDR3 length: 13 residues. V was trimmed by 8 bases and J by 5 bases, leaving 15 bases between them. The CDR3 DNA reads TGTGCCAGCCAAGGGGCAGGCTGGACTGAAGCTTTCTTT. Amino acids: CASQGAGWTEAFF.

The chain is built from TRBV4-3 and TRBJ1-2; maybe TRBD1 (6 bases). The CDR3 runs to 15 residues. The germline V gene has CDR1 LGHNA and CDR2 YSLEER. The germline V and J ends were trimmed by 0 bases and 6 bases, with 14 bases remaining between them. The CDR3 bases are TGCGCCAGCAGCCAAGATAGGGCGGGGGCAAATGGCTACACCTTC. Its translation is CASSQDRAGANGYTF.

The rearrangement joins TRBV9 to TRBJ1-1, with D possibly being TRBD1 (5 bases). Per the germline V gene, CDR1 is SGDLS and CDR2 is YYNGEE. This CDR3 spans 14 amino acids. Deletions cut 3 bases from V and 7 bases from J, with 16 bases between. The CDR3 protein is CASSASGTDYEAFF. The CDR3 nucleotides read TGTGCCAGCAGCGCTTCCGGGACGGACTATGAAGCTTTCTTT.

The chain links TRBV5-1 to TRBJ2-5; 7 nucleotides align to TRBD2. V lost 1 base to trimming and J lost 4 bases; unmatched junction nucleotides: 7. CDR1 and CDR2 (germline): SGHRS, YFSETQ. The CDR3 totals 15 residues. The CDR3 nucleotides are TGCGCCAGCAGCTTGTCGGCGGGGGAGGGAGAGACCCAGTACTTC. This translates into CASSLSAGEGETQYF.

The CDR3 spells CASSQTGDSGSPLHF. Here the CDR3 DNA reads TGTGCCAGCAGCCAAACAGGGGATTCGGGTTCACCCCTCCACTTT. V gene TRBV3-1 (or the pseudogene TRBV3-2) combines with J gene TRBJ1-6; 7 bases match TRBD1. Germline values: CDR1 LGHDT, CDR2 YNNKEL (reference sequence). The CDR3 covers 15 residues. V lost 2 bases and J lost 9; bases outside the gene matches: 7.

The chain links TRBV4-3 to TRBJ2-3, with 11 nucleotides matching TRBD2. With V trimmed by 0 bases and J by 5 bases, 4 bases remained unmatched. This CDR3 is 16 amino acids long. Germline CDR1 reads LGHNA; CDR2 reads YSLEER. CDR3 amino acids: CASSQDLAGGQDTQYF. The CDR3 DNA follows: TGCGCCAGCAGCCAAGATTTAGCGGGGGGGCAAGATACGCAGTATTTT.

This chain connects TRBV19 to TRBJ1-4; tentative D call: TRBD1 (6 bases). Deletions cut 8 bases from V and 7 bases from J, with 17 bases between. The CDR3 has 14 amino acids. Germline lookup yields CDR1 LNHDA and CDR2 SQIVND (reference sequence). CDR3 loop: CASGARGSGEKLFF. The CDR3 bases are TGTGCCAGTGGAGCAAGGGGGTCGGGTGAAAAACTGTTTTTT.

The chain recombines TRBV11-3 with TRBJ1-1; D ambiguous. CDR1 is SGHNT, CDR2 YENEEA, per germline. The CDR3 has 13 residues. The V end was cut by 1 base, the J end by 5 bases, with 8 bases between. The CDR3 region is CASSLVTGTEAFF. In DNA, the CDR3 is TGTGCCAGCAGCTTAGTAACGGGAACTGAAGCTTTCTTT.

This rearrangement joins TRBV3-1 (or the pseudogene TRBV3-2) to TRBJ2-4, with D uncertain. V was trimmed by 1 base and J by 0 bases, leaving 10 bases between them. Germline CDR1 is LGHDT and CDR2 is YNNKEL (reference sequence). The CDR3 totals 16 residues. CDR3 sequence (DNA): TGTGCCAGCAGCCAAGCCGCCCGAGTAGCCAAAAACATTCAGTACTTC. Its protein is CASSQAARVAKNIQYF.

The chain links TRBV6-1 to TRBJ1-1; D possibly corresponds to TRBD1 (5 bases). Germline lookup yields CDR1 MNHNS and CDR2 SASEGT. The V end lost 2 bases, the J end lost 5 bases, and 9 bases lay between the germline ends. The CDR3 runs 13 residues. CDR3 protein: CASSEWGGTEAFF. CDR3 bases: TGTGCCAGCAGTGAATGGGGGGGGACTGAAGCTTTCTTT.

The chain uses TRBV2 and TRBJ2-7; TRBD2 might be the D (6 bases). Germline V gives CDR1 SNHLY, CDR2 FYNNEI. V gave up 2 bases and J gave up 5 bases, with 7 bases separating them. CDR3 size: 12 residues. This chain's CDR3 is CASSEWGDEQYF. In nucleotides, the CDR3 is TGTGCCAGCAGTGAATGGGGGGACGAGCAGTACTTC.

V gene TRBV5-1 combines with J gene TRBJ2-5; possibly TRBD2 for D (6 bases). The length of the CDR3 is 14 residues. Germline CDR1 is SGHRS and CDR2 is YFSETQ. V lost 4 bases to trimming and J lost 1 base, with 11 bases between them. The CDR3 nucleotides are TGCGCCAGCAGCCCCTGGGACTTCCAAGAGACCCAGTACTTC. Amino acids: CASSPWDFQETQYF.

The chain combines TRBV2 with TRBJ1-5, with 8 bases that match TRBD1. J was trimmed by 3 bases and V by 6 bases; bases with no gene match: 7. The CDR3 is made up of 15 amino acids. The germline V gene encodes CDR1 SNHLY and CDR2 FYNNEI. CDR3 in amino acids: CASSGTGGFNQPQHF. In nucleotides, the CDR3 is TGTGCCAGCAGCGGAACAGGGGGTTTCAATCAGCCCCAGCATTTT.

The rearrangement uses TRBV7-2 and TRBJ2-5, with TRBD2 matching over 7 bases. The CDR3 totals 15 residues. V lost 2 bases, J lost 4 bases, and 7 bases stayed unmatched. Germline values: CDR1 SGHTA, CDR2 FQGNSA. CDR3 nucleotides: TGTGCCAGCAGCTTAACTCGGGGGGTAGGAGAGACCCAGTACTTC. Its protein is CASSLTRGVGETQYF.